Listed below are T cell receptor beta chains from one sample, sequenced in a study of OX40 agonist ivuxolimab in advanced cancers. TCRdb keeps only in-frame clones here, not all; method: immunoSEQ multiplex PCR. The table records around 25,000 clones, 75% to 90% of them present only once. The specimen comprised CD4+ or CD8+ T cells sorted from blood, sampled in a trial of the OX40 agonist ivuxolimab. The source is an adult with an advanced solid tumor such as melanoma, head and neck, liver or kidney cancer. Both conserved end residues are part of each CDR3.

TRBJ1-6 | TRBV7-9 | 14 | CASRLGQQDSPLHF
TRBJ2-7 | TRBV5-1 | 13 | CASCLGQGYEQYF
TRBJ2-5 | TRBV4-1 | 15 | CASSQGAAGEETQYF
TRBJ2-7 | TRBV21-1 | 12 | CAIYRRKSEQYF
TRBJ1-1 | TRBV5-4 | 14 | CASSLGRINTEAFF
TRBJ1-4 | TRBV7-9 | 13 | CASSLAGDEKLFF
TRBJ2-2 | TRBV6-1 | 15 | CASRTGTGNTGELFF
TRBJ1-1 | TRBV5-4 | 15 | CASSLGGRGSTEAFF
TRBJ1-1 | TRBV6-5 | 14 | CASSPSQANTEAFF
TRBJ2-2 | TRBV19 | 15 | CASSTPGGRAGELFF
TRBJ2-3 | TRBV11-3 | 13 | CASRQDATDTQYF
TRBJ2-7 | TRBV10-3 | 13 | CAISMTLDYEQYF
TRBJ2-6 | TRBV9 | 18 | CASRGDREEGSGANVLTF
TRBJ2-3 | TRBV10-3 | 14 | CATHRAGTTDTQYF
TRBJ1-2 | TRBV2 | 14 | CTSSEEGDRDLYTF